One sample yielded the 9 T cell receptor beta chains listed below, sequenced in a study of T cell repertoires in cytomegalovirus infection. One entry per CDR3 protein, called by TCRdb with MiXCR from the reads. This table has about 260,000 distinct CDR3 sequences, 12% to 15% appearing once. The specimen sequenced was PBMCs. The receptors derive from a human donor in good health (CMV status not recorded). Some clones in this sample may be carry-over from other donors' samples.

This clonotype was found many times. The chain couples TRBV11-3 to TRBJ2-2; 8 nucleotides line up with TRBD2. The CDR3 runs 17 residues. Looked up from germline, CDR1 is SGHNT and CDR2 is YENEEA. Trimming at V came to 2 bases and at J to 6 bases, leaving 11 bases not matched to a gene. CDR3 DNA sequence: TGTGCCAGCAGCTTATTTAGCGGGGCAGAACACCCCGGGGAGCTGTTTTTT. This translates into CASSLFSGAEHPGELFF.

This clonotype appeared many times. The rearrangement uses TRBV7-2 and TRBJ2-1; possible D gene TRBD1, 6 bases. V lost 5 bases, J lost 9 bases, and 17 bases lay in between. Germline CDR1 SGHTA, CDR2 FQGNSA. CDR3 length: 14 amino acids. DNA for the CDR3: TGTGCCAGCAGCCCCTGGACAGAACTGGGTGAGCAGTTCTTC. As protein: CASSPWTELGEQFF.

The chain recombines TRBV7-2 with TRBJ2-1; D remains unclear. Trimming left V 5 bases short and J 6 bases short, with 11 bases between. Germline lookup yields CDR1 SGHTA and CDR2 FQGNSA. The CDR3 consists of 13 residues. The CDR3 DNA follows: TGTGCCAGCAGCACCTACATGGGCAATGAGCAGTTCTTC. Its protein product is CASSTYMGNEQFF.

This clonotype was counted many times. V usage is TRBV12-3 or TRBV12-4 and J usage is TRBJ2-1, with D perhaps TRBD2 (5 bases). The CDR3 loop spans 11 amino acids. Deletions cut 5 bases from V and 9 bases from J, with 8 bases between. The CDR3 sequence is CASSLEGEQFF. The CDR3 DNA follows: TGTGCCAGCAGTCTAGAGGGTGAGCAGTTCTTC.

This clonotype has at least ten counts. J is TRBJ2-6 and V is TRBV7-4; TRBD2 is a possible D gene (5 bases). V lost 5 bases to trimming and J lost 4 bases, with 15 bases between them. Germline loops: CDR1 SGHVT, CDR2 SQSDAQ. This CDR3 is built from 16 residues. DNA for the CDR3: TGTGCCAGCAGCCTAATAACGGGGAACGGGGCCAACGTCCTGACTTTC. Translating it yields CASSLITGNGANVLTF.

This clonotype was recorded a few times. The chain carries TRBV6-5 and TRBJ2-5; 12 bases match TRBD2. In germline, CDR1 is MNHEY, CDR2 SVGAGI. CDR3 length equals 16 residues. Germline trimming cut 6 bases from V and 2 bases from J; bases unmatched to any gene: 7. Written as DNA, the CDR3 is TGTGCCAGCAGGACCGGGACTAGCGGGTATCAAGAGACCCAGTACTTC. Translation gives CASRTGTSGYQETQYF.

This clonotype was seen ten or more times. V usage is TRBV7-8 and J usage is TRBJ2-3; TRBD1 might be the D (6 bases). V was trimmed by 8 bases and J by 5 bases, leaving 14 bases between them. Germline-derived CDR1 and CDR2 are SGHVS and FQNEAQ. The CDR3 spans 13 residues. Written as DNA, the CDR3 is TGTGCCAGCGTGGGGGCCACGGAAGATACGCAGTATTTT. Its protein product is CASVGATEDTQYF.

Only one count was recorded for this clonotype. The V gene is TRBV19, the J gene TRBJ1-1; no clear D. CDR1 LNHDA and CDR2 SQIVND come from the germline V gene (reference sequence). Trimming left V 7 bases short and J 0 bases short, with 15 bases between. The CDR3 is 15 amino acids. CDR3 sequence reads: CASKVRAQMNTEAFF. The CDR3 DNA reads TGTGCCAGTAAGGTAAGAGCTCAGATGAACACTGAAGCTTTCTTT.

In the case of this clonotype: Being one base from a much bigger clone, this may be a read error. The chain has TRBV7-8 and TRBJ1-4; TRBD1 agrees at 7 bases. Germline V gives CDR1 SGHVS, CDR2 FQNEAQ. The CDR3 totals 14 residues. Unmatched junction bases numbered 17, after V lost 7 bases and J lost 15 bases. CDR3 in amino acids: CASNSNFRDSFLFF. CDR3 nucleotides: TGTGCCAGCAACTCCAACTTCCGGGACAGTTTCTTGTTTTTT.